This T cell receptor beta chain was retrieved from a study of control samples from healthy donors and cancer patients. Sequencing was performed with immunoSEQ multiplex PCR; in TCRdb, only in-frame clones are kept and a portion is missing. The table records 150,000 to 200,000 clones, around 88% of them present only once. This CDR3 is 16 amino acids long. Germline CDR1 is MDHEN and CDR2 is SYDVKM. V shed 5 bases and J 4 bases; nucleotides not matched to a gene: 10. This rearrangement joins TRBV28 to TRBJ1-2, with TRBD1 matching over 10 bases. This receptor was taken from a woman in her twenties or thirties in good health. Sequencing was performed on blood. The CDR3 is CASSPAGQGRAYGYTF. CDR3 nucleotide sequence: TGTGCCAGCAGTCCGGCGGGACAGGGGCGCGCCTATGGCTACACCTTC.